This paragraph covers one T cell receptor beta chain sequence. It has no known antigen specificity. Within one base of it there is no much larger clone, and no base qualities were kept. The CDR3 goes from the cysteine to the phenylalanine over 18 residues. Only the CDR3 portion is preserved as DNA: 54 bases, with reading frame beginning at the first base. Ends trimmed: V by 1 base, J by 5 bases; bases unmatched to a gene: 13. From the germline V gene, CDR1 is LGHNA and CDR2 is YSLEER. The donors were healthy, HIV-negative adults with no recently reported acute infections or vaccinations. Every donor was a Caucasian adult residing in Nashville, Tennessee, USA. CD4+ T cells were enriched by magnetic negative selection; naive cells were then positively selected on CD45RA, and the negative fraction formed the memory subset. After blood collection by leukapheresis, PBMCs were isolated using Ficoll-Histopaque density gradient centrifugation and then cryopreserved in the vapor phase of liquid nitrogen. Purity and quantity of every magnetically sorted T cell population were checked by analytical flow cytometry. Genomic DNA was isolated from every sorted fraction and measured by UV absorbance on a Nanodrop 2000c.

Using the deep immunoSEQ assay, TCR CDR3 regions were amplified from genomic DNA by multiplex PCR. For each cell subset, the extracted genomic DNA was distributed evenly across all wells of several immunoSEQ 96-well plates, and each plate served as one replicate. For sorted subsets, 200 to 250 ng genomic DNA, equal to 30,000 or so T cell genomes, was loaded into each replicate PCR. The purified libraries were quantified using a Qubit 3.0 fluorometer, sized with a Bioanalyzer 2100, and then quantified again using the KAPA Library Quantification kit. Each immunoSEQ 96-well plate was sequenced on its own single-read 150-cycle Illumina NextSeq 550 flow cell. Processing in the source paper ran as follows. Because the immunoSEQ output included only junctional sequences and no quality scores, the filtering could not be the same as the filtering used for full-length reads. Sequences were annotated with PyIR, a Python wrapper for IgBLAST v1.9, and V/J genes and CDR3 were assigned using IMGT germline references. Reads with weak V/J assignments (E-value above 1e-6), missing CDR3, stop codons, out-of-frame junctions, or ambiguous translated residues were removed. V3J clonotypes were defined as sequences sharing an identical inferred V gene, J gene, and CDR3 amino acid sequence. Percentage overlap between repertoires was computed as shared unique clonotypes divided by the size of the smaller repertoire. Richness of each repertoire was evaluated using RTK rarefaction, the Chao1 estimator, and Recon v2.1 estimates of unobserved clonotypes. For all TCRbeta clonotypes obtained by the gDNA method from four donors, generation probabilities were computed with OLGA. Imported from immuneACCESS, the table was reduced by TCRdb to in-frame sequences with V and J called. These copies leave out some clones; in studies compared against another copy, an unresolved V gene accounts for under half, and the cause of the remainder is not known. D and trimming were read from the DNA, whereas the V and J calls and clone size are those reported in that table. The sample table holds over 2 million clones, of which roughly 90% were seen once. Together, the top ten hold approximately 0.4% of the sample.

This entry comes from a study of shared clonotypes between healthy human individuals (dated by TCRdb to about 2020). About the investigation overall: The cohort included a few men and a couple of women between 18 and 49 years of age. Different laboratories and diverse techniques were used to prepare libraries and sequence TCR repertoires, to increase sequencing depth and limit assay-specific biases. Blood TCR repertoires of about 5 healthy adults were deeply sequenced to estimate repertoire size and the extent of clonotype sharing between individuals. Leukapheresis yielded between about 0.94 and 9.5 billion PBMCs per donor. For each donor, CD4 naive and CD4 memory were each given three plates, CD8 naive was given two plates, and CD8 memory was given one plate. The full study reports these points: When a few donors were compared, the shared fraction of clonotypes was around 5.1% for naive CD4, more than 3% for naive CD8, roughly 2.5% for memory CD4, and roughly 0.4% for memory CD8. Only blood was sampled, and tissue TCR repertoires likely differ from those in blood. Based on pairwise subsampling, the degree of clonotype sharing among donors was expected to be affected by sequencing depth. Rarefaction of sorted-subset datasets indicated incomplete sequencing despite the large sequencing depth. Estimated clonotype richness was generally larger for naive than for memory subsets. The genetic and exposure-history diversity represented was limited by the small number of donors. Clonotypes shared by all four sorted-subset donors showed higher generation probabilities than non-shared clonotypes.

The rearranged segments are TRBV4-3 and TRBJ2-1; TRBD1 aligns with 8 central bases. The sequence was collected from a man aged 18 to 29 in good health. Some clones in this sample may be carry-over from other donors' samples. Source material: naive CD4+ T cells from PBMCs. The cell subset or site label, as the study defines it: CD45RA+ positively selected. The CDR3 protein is CASSQAPSGTGNDNEQFF. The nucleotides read TGCGCCAGCAGCCAAGCGCCATCCGGGACAGGCAATGACAATGAGCAGTTCTTC.